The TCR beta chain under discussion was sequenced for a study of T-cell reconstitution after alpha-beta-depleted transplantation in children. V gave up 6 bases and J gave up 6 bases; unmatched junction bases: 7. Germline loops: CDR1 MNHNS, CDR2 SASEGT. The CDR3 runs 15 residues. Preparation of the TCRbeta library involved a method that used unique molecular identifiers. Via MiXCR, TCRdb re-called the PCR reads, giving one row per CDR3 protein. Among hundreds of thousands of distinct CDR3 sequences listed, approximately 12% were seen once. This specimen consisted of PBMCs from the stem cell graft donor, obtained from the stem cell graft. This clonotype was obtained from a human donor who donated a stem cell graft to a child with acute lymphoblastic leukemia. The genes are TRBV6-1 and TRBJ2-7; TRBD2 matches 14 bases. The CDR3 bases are TGTGCCAGCAGACTAGGACTAGCGGGAGGCCCCGAGCAGTACTTC. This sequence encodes CASRLGLAGGPEQYF.